Listed below are T cell receptor beta chains from one sample, sequenced in a study of HIV-infected children after antiretroviral therapy interruption. TCRdb called the 3' RACE reads again in MiXCR, with one record for every CDR3 protein. The table has about 89,000 distinct CDR3 sequences, about 7% seen once. The material sequenced was CD45RA+ CD4+ T cells from PBMCs, pooled from several time points, taken from a donor given antiretroviral therapy, either interrupted or continuous. Every receptor here comes from a pool of human donors with HIV. Both conserved end residues are part of each CDR3. D genes are given only for firm matches. Clone size is not always given. Where it is, it says once, few, many or a class for expanded clones.

clone_size,v_call,j_call,d_call,cdr3_aa,cdr3_nt
many,TRBV10-2,TRBJ2-4,TRBD2,CASSVSPAGGNIQYF,TGCGCCAGCAGTGTATCGCCTGCGGGGGGGAACATTCAGTACTTC
NA,TRBV13,TRBJ2-5,TRBD2,CASSVGITSGGQETQYF,TGTGCCAGCAGCGTAGGGATCACTAGCGGAGGACAAGAGACCCAGTACTTC
many,TRBV5-1,TRBJ2-1,NA,CASSLQVSSSYNEQFF,TGCGCCAGCAGCCTCCAGGTCAGTAGCTCCTACAATGAGCAGTTCTTC
few,TRBV12-5,TRBJ2-3,NA,CASGQVADTQYF,TGTGCTAGTGGCCAAGTTGCAGATACGCAGTATTTT
many,TRBV7-9,TRBJ1-1,NA,CASSLIAGMNTEAFF,TGTGCCAGCAGCTTAATTGCGGGGATGAACACTGAAGCTTTCTTT
many,TRBV10-3,TRBJ2-1,TRBD2,CAISAGTSARNEQFF,TGTGCCATCAGCGCCGGGACTAGCGCGAGGAATGAGCAGTTCTTC
many,TRBV6-5,TRBJ1-4,TRBD1,CASRTLDRGGEKLFF,TGTGCCAGCAGGACCCTGGACAGGGGAGGTGAAAAACTGTTTTTT
NA,TRBV27,TRBJ1-5,NA,CASSLRSSNQPQHF,TGTGCCAGCAGTTTAAGAAGTAGCAATCAGCCCCAGCATTTT
NA,TRBV5-4,TRBJ2-2,NA,CASSLWTPNTGELFF,TGTGCCAGCAGCTTGTGGACTCCGAACACCGGGGAGCTGTTTTTT
many,TRBV27,TRBJ1-2,TRBD1,CASSSHRGDYGYTF,TGTGCCAGCAGTTCCCACAGGGGAGACTATGGCTACACCTTC
many,TRBV19,TRBJ1-2,NA,CASSLRETNYGYTF,TGTGCCAGTAGTCTGCGGGAGACCAACTATGGCTACACCTTC
many,TRBV30,TRBJ2-5,NA,CAWSSRPTGETQYF,TGTGCCTGGAGTTCTCGACCGACGGGAGAGACCCAGTACTTC
many,TRBV6-2/TRBV6-3,TRBJ1-1,NA,CASSPRQIMNTEAFF,TGTGCCAGCAGTCCGCGACAGATCATGAACACTGAAGCTTTCTTT
NA,TRBV15,TRBJ2-5,NA,CATSRATEETQYF,TGTGCCACCAGCAGGGCCACAGAGGAGACCCAGTACTTC
NA,TRBV20-1,TRBJ2-5,NA,CSARAAQETQYF,TGCAGTGCTAGAGCGGCCCAAGAGACCCAGTACTTC
many,TRBV18,TRBJ2-3,NA,CASSPNPGSTTDTQYF,TGTGCCAGCTCACCAAATCCGGGCTCCACCACAGATACGCAGTATTTT
many,TRBV7-2,TRBJ2-7,TRBD1,CASSQRTGSSEQYF,TGTGCCAGCAGCCAGCGGACAGGAAGTAGCGAGCAGTACTTC
many,TRBV12-3/TRBV12-4,TRBJ1-2,NA,CASSLYQGLGGYTF,TGTGCCAGCAGTTTATACCAGGGGTTGGGAGGCTACACCTTC
many,TRBV3-1,TRBJ1-1,NA,CASSPPAGLRVHTEAFF,TGTGCCAGCAGCCCCCCCGCAGGGTTGAGGGTCCACACTGAAGCTTTCTTT
NA,TRBV5-4,TRBJ1-1,NA,CASSLWDPNTEAFF,TGTGCCAGCAGCTTGTGGGATCCGAACACTGAAGCTTTCTTT
NA,TRBV5-1,TRBJ1-1,NA,CASSLGGVWGGTEAFF,TGCGCCAGCAGCTTGGGCGGCGTGTGGGGAGGCACTGAAGCTTTCTTT
few,TRBV3-1,TRBJ1-3,NA,CASSQTPQGTGNTIYF,TGTGCCAGCAGCCAAACCCCACAGGGTACTGGAAACACCATATATTTT
many,TRBV12-3/TRBV12-4,TRBJ1-1,NA,CASSPVSTEAFF,TGTGCCAGCAGCCCGGTTAGCACTGAAGCTTTCTTT
many,TRBV30,TRBJ2-1,NA,CAWSITGWEQFF,TGTGCCTGGAGTATTACAGGGTGGGAGCAGTTCTTC
few,TRBV7-2,TRBJ1-4,NA,CASSLRQREKLFF,TGTGCCAGCAGCCTCAGACAGCGTGAAAAACTGTTTTTT
many,TRBV20-1,TRBJ2-1,NA,CSARDGQGGNEQFF,TGCAGTGCTAGAGATGGGCAAGGGGGCAATGAGCAGTTCTTC
NA,TRBV5-1,TRBJ2-6,NA,CASSSQSAGANVLTF,TGCGCCAGCAGCTCTCAAAGTGCTGGGGCCAACGTCCTGACTTTC
NA,TRBV12-3/TRBV12-4,TRBJ1-3,NA,CASSLDSSISGNTIYF,TGTGCCAGCAGTTTAGACTCATCCATTTCTGGAAACACCATATATTTT
many,TRBV5-5,TRBJ2-7,NA,CASSMKGVGEQYF,TGTGCCAGCAGCATGAAAGGGGTTGGCGAGCAGTACTTC
many,TRBV6-1,TRBJ1-5,TRBD1,CASSDPTGGSNQPQHF,TGTGCCAGCAGCGATCCAACAGGGGGTAGCAATCAGCCCCAGCATTTT
many,TRBV21-1,TRBJ1-1,NA,CASSNMGTEAFF,TGTGCCAGCAGCAATATGGGCACTGAAGCTTTCTTT
many,TRBV5-6,TRBJ2-1,NA,CASSLPRNEQFF,TGTGCCAGCAGCTTGCCGAGGAATGAGCAGTTCTTC
many,TRBV12-3/TRBV12-4,TRBJ2-3,NA,CASRSQKSGYTDTQYF,TGTGCCAGCAGGTCCCAAAAGTCTGGGTACACAGATACGCAGTATTTT
many,TRBV2,TRBJ2-1,NA,CASSEGGFF,TGTGCCAGCAGTGAAGGGGGGTTCTTC
many,TRBV2,TRBJ2-7,NA,CASSGRTIDEQYF,TGTGCCAGCAGTGGAAGGACTATCGACGAGCAGTACTTC
NA,TRBV27,TRBJ1-6,NA,CASSSRDNSPLHF,TGTGCCAGCAGTTCCAGGGATAATTCACCCCTCCACTTT
many,TRBV19,TRBJ2-2,NA,CASKFHESGELFF,TGTGCCAGTAAATTCCACGAGTCCGGGGAGCTGTTTTTT
many,TRBV5-1,TRBJ2-7,TRBD2,CASSSTFGTSAVKYSYEQYF,TGCGCCAGCAGCTCCACTTTTGGGACTAGCGCCGTAAAATATTCCTACGAGCAGTACTTC
many,TRBV2,TRBJ2-4,TRBD1,CASSRGQGGDIQYF,TGTGCCAGCAGCAGAGGACAGGGTGGTGACATTCAGTACTTC
many,TRBV10-3,TRBJ2-7,TRBD1,CAISDRNRGVGYEQYF,TGTGCCATCAGTGATAGAAACAGGGGGGTGGGTTACGAGCAGTACTTC
NA,TRBV5-1,TRBJ2-2,NA,CASSLAGWNTGELFF,TGCGCCAGCAGCTTGGCAGGTTGGAACACCGGGGAGCTGTTTTTT
many,TRBV5-1,TRBJ2-5,TRBD1,CASSFDTGDGTQYF,TGCGCCAGCAGCTTCGACACAGGGGACGGGACCCAGTACTTC
NA,TRBV10-2,TRBJ2-3,TRBD2,CASSSSGGVNTQYF,TGCGCCAGCAGTTCTAGCGGGGGAGTTAATACGCAGTATTTT
many,TRBV6-2/TRBV6-3,TRBJ1-1,TRBD1,CASSYSGQGGTEAFF,TGTGCCAGCAGTTATTCGGGACAGGGAGGGACTGAAGCTTTCTTT
many,TRBV3-1,TRBJ2-2,NA,CASSQVHVLAGSGELCF,TGTGCCAGCAGCCAAGTGCATGTACTAGCCGGATCCGGGGAGCTGTGTTTT
NA,TRBV6-6,TRBJ2-7,NA,CASSYQGAQYF,TGTGCCAGCAGTTACCAAGGGGCCCAGTACTTC
many,TRBV3-1,TRBJ2-1,TRBD2,CASSRPSGRFSYNEQFF,TGTGCCAGCAGCCGACCTAGCGGCCGTTTCTCCTACAATGAGCAGTTCTTC
many,TRBV29-1,TRBJ1-1,NA,CSVDLYKMNTEAFF,TGCAGCGTTGACCTATACAAAATGAACACTGAAGCTTTCTTT
many,TRBV15,TRBJ1-5,NA,CATSRDLSDRVNQPQHF,TGTGCCACCAGCAGAGATTTAAGCGACAGAGTAAATCAGCCCCAGCATTTT
NA,TRBV6-2/TRBV6-3,TRBJ2-1,NA,CASSYRTPDNEQFF,TGTGCCAGCAGTTACCGGACACCCGACAATGAGCAGTTCTTC
many,TRBV7-2,TRBJ2-7,NA,CASSLVARFYEQYF,TGTGCCAGCAGCTTAGTAGCCAGATTCTACGAGCAGTACTTC
few,TRBV5-1,TRBJ1-1,NA,CASSLEGLLAEAFF,TGCGCCAGCAGCTTGGAAGGTCTCCTCGCTGAAGCTTTCTTT
many,TRBV4-2,TRBJ2-5,TRBD2,CASSQAGGGETQYF,TGTGCCAGCAGCCAGGCCGGGGGGGGGGAGACCCAGTACTTC
many,TRBV20-1,TRBJ1-3,NA,CSASWGRSGNTIYF,TGCAGTGCTAGTTGGGGTCGATCTGGAAACACCATATATTTT
many,TRBV23-1,TRBJ1-4,NA,CASSQSSGRGEKLFF,TGCGCCAGCAGTCAATCGTCAGGGAGGGGTGAAAAACTGTTTTTT
many,TRBV7-8,TRBJ2-1,TRBD1,CASSLGPRTGSYNEQFF,TGTGCCAGCAGCTTAGGACCAAGGACAGGGTCTTACAATGAGCAGTTCTTC
many,TRBV6-4,TRBJ2-3,TRBD2,CASSDGLGTDTQYF,TGTGCCAGCAGTGACGGACTAGGCACAGATACGCAGTATTTT